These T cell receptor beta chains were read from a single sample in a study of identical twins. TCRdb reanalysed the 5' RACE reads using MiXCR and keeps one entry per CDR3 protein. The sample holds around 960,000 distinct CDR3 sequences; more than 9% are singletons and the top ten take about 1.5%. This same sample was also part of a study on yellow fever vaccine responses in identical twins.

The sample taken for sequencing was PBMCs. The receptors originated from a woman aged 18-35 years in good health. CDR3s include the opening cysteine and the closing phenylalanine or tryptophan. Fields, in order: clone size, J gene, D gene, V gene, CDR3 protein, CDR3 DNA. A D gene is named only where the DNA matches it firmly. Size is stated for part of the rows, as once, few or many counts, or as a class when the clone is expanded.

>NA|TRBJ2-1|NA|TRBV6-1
CASGGAGAGNEQFF
TGTGCCAGCGGGGGCGCAGGGGCTGGAAATGAGCAGTTCTTC
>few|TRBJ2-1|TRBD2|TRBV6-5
CASSYEGLAGQFF
TGTGCCAGCAGTTACGAGGGACTAGCGGGGCAGTTCTTC
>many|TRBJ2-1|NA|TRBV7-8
CASSFGGPYNEQFF
TGTGCCAGCAGCTTTGGGGGCCCCTACAATGAGCAGTTCTTC
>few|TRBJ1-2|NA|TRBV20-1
CSASDGEGVANYGYTF
TGCAGTGCTAGTGATGGGGAGGGTGTAGCTAACTATGGCTACACCTTC
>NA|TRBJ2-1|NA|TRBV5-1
CASSFGWDRSYNEQFF
TGCGCCAGCAGCTTCGGGTGGGATCGGTCCTACAATGAGCAGTTCTTC
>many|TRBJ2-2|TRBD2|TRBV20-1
CSAPRLAGDTGELFF
TGCAGTGCTCCTCGACTAGCGGGAGACACCGGGGAGCTGTTTTTT
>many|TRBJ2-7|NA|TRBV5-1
CASSPNLQGSYEQYF
TGCGCCAGCAGCCCCAACCTACAGGGCTCCTACGAGCAGTACTTC
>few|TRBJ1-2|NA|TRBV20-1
CSARAARQAGDGYTF
TGCAGTGCACGGGCGGCCCGGCAGGCCGGAGATGGCTACACCTTC
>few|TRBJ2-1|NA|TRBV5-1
CASSPRDGDNEQFF
TGCGCCAGCAGCCCCCGAGACGGGGACAATGAGCAGTTCTTC
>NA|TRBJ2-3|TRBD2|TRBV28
CASSPGTSRSTDTQYF
TGTGCCAGCAGTCCGGGGACTAGCAGAAGCACAGATACGCAGTATTTT